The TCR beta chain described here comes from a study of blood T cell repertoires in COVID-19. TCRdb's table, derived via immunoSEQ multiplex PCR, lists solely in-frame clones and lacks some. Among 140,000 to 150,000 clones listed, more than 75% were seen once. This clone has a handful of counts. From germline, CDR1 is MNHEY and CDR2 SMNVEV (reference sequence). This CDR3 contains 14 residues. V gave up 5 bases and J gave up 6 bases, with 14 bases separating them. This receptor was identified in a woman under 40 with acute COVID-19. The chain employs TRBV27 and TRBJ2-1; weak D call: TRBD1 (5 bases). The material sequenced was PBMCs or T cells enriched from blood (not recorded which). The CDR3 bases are TGTGCCAGCAGTGACAGATTCGGCGGCAATGAGCAGTTCTTC. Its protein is CASSDRFGGNEQFF.